The rows below give T cell receptor beta chains drawn from one sample of a study of tumor-infiltrating lymphocytes in primary liver carcinoma. TCRdb used MiXCR to reprocess the multiplex PCR reads, holding one entry per CDR3 protein. The sample gives around 70,000 distinct CDR3 sequences, more than 60% of which show up once; around 30% is in the top ten. The specimen was liver tumor tissue from sampling region 4. The receptors derive from a man aged 35-49 years with primary liver carcinoma and hepatitis B virus infection. Each CDR3 is given with its conserved first and last residue. The D gene is left open where the match is weak. The size field is filled for only some rows; it gives once, few, many or a size class.

D: -; J: TRBJ1-2; size: -; length: 15; V: TRBV6-5; CDR3: CGSRPGSSINHGYTF; DNA: TGTGGCAGCCGACCCGGGAGCTCCATTAACCATGGCTACACCTTC
D: -; J: TRBJ2-7; size: -; length: 17; V: TRBV4-2; CDR3: CATAGLTGVHKSYEQYF; DNA: TGTGCCACTGCTGGACTAACGGGAGTTCATAAGTCCTACGAGCAGTACTTC
D: TRBD1; J: TRBJ2-6; size: -; length: 18; V: TRBV11-2; CDR3: CASSLRQGGPYGANVLTF; DNA: TGTGCCAGCAGCTTAAGACAGGGGGGTCCATATGGGGCCAACGTCCTGACTTTC
D: TRBD2; J: TRBJ2-3; size: many; length: 15; V: TRBV5-4; CDR3: CASSLSGSYADTQYF; DNA: TGTGCCAGCAGCCTTAGCGGGAGTTATGCAGATACGCAGTATTTT
D: -; J: TRBJ2-2; size: -; length: 17; V: TRBV11-2; CDR3: CASSFDRDRIGTGGLFF; DNA: TGTGCCAGCAGCTTTGATCGGGATAGGATCGGCACCGGGGGGCTGTTTTTT
D: TRBD1; J: TRBJ2-6; size: -; length: 20; V: TRBV18; CDR3: CASSPYVPGTGTSGANVLTF; DNA: TGTGCCAGCTCACCGTACGTACCGGGGACAGGGACCTCTGGGGCCAACGTCCTGACTTTC
D: -; J: TRBJ1-2; size: -; length: 11; V: TRBV20-1; CDR3: CSGQVIYGYTF; DNA: TGCAGTGGTCAGGTGATATATGGCTACACCTTC
D: TRBD1; J: TRBJ2-2; size: -; length: 16; V: TRBV9; CDR3: CASSVGTGGDTGELFF; DNA: TGTGCCAGCAGCGTCGGGACAGGGGGCGACACCGGGGAGCTGTTTTTT
D: -; J: TRBJ2-7; size: -; length: 15; V: TRBV11-2; CDR3: CGSSLGGTLPYEQYF; DNA: TGTGGCAGCAGCCTCGGCGGGACCCTACCCTATGAGCAGTACTTC
D: -; J: TRBJ2-3; size: -; length: 15; V: TRBV6-1; CDR3: CASSERGASTDIQYF; DNA: TGTGCCAGCAGTGAACGGGGCGCGAGCACAGATATACAGTATTTT
D: -; J: TRBJ2-5; size: -; length: 15; V: TRBV20-1; CDR3: CSARGPYEYFETQYF; DNA: TGCAGTGCTAGAGGCCCTTACGAATATTTTGAGACCCAGTACTTC
D: -; J: TRBJ1-1; size: many; length: 13; V: TRBV29-1; CDR3: CSVKIQENTEAFF; DNA: TGCAGCGTGAAGATACAGGAGAACACTGAAGCTTTCTTT
D: -; J: TRBJ2-5; size: -; length: 14; V: TRBV4-2; CDR3: CANSHEVGREIQYF; DNA: TGCGCCAACAGCCATGAAGTGGGTCGGGAGATCCAGTACTTC
D: -; J: TRBJ2-7; size: -; length: 17; V: TRBV4-1; CDR3: CVSSQEPTEGSSYEQYF; DNA: TGCGTCAGCAGCCAAGAACCTACGGAGGGGTCATCCTACGAGCAATACTTC
D: -; J: TRBJ1-1; size: -; length: 14; V: TRBV10-3; CDR3: CAISEGQCGTGAFF; DNA: TGTGCCATCAGCGAAGGACAGTGCGGCACTGGAGCTTTCTTT
D: -; J: TRBJ2-5; size: -; length: 13; V: TRBV7-9; CDR3: CASTPESQGTQYF; DNA: TGTGCCAGCACCCCCGAGTCCCAAGGGACCCAGTACTTC
D: -; J: TRBJ2-7; size: once; length: 18; V: TRBV6-5; CDR3: CASSYPRRGAPASYEQYF; DNA: TGTGCCAGCAGTTACCCTCGGAGAGGGGCCCCCGCCTCCTACGAGCAGTACTTC
D: -; J: TRBJ2-1; size: many; length: 13; V: TRBV12-3/TRBV12-4; CDR3: CASSLPATGPQFF; DNA: TGTGCCAGCAGTTTACCCGCGACCGGGCCGCAGTTCTTC